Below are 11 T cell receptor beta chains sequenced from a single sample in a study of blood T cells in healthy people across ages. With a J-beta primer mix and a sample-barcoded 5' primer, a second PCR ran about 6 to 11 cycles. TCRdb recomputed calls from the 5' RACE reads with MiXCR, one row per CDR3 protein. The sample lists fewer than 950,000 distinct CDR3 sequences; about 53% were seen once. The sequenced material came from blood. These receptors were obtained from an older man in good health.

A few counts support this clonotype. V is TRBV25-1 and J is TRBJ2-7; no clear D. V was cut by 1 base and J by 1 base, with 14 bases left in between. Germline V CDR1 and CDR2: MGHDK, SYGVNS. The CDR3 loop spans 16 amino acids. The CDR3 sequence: CASSESNPRYSYEQYF. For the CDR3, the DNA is TGTGCCAGCAGTGAATCTAATCCCCGTTATTCCTACGAGCAGTACTTC.

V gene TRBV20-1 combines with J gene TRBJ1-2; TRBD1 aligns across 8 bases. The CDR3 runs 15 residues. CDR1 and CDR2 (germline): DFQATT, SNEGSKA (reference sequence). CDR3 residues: CSTGDGQGDGYGYTF. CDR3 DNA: TGCAGCACGGGGGACGGACAGGGAGACGGCTATGGCTACACCTTC.

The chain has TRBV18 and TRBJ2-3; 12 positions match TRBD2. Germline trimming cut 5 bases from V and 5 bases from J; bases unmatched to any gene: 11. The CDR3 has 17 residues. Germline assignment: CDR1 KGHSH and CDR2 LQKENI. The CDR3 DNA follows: TGTGCCAGCTCAGTACTAGCGGGAGGATCCGAGGGAGATACGCAGTATTTT. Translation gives CASSVLAGGSEGDTQYF.

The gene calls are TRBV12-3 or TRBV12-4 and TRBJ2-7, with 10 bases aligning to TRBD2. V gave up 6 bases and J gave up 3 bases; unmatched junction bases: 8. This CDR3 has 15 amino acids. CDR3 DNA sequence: TGTGCCAGCAGCCCAGTACTAGCGGGATACTACGAGCAGTACTTC. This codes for CASSPVLAGYYEQYF.

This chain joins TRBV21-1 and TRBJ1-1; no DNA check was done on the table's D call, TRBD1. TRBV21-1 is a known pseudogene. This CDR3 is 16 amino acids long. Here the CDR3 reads CASSKVRKGADHEAFF. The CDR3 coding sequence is TGTGCCAGCAGCAAAGTCAGGAAGGGGGCAGATCATGAAGCTTTCTTT.

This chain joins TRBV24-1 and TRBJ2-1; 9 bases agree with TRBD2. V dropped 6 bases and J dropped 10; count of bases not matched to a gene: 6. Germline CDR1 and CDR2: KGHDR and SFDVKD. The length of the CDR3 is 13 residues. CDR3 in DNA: TGTGCCACCAGTAGGAGCGGGAGGTGGGAGCAGTTCTTC. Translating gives CATSRSGRWEQFF.

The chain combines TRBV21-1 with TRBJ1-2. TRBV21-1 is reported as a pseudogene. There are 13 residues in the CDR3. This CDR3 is CAPSEAANYGYTF. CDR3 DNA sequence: TGTGCCCCCTCAGAAGCAGCTAACTATGGCTACACCTTC.

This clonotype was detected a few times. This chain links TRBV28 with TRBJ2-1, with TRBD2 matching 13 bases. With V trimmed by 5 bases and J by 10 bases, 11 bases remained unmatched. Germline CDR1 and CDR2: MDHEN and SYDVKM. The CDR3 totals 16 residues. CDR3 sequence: CASSPGGLAGRGEQFF. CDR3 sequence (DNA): TGTGCCAGCAGTCCTGGGGGACTAGCGGGAAGGGGCGAGCAGTTCTTC.

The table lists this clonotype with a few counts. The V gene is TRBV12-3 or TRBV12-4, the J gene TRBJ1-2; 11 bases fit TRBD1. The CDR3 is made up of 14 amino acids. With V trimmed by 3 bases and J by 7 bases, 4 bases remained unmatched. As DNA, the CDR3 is TGTGCCAGCAGTTTCGGACAGGGGGCAGGTGGCTACACCTTC. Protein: CASSFGQGAGGYTF.

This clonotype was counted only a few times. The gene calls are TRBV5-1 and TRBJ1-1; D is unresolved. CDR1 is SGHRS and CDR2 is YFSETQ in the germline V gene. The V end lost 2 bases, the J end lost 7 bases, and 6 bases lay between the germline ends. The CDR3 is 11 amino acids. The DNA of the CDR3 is TGCGCCAGCAGCTTTCGGGGTGAAGCTTTCTTT. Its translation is CASSFRGEAFF.

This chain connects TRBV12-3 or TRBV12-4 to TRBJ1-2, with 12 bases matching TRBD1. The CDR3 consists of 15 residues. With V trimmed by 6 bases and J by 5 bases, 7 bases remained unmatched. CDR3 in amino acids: CASRQGTGGGYGYTF. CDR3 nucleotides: TGTGCCAGCAGGCAAGGGACAGGGGGCGGGTATGGCTACACCTTC.